This T cell receptor beta chain was observed in a study of beta chain features in type 1 diabetes. At the level of the study: The number of sorted cells examined across all samples was some 99 million. Whole-study findings and limits: Patients with type 1 diabetes carried fewer insertions and had more deletions at their VDJ junctions.

All sorted populations exceeded 95% purity. The investigators reverse transcribed all of the isolated RNA, so they sequenced expressed TCRB transcripts. This table comes from immunoSEQ multiplex PCR, and its TCRdb copy is limited to in-frame clones, with some not included. The sample carries about 12,000 clones, around 43% recorded once. Note on this clone: The antigen is unknown.

The CDR3 is 16 residues long. V dropped 2 bases and J dropped 0; count of bases not matched to a gene: 3. Looked up from germline, CDR1 is SGHRS and CDR2 is YFSETQ. This TCR derives from a man aged 18 to 29 in good health. Sequenced sample: stem cell memory CD4+ T cells from blood. The chain links TRBV5-1 to TRBJ2-3; 10 positions match TRBD2. The CDR3 DNA follows: TGCGCCAGCAGCTTAGGGACTAGCGAGAGCACAGATACGCAGTATTTT. This sequence encodes CASSLGTSESTDTQYF.